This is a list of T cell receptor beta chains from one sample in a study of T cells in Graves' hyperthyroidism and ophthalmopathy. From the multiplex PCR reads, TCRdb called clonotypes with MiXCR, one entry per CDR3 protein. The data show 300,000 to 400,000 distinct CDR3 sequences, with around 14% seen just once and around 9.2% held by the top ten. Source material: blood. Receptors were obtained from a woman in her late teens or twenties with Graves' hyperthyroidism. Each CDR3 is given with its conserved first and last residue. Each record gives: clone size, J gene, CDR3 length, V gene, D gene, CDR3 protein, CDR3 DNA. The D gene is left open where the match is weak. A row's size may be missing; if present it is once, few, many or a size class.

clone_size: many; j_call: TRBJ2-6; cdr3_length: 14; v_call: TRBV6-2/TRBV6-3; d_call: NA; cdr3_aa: CASSYMGPANVLTF; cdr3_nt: TGTGCCAGCAGTTACATGGGTCCGGCCAACGTCCTGACTTTC
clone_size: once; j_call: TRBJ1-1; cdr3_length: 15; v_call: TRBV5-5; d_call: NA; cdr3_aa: CASSSRTAMNTEAFF; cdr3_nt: TGTGCCAGCAGCTCTCGGACCGCCATGAACACTGAAGCTTTCTTT
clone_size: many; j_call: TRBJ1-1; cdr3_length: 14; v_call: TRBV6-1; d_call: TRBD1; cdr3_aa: CASSPWTGKTEAFF; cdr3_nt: TGTGCCAGCAGTCCCTGGACAGGGAAAACTGAAGCTTTCTTT
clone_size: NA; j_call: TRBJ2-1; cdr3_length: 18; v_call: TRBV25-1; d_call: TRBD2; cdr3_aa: CASSRHFSGASSYNEQFF; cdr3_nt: TGTGCCAGCAGTCGACACTTTAGCGGGGCGAGCTCCTACAATGAGCAGTTCTTC
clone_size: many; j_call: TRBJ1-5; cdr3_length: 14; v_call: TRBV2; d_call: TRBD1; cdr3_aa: CASSGTGEGQPQHF; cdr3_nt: TGTGCCAGCTCCGGGACAGGGGAAGGGCAGCCCCAGCATTTT
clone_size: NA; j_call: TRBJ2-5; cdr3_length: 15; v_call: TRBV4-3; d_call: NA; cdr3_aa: CASSPFGGDGETQYF; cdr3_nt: TGCGCCAGCAGCCCCTTCGGTGGGGACGGAGAGACCCAGTACTTC
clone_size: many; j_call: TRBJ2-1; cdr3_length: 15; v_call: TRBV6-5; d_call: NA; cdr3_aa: CASSYDGGSYNEQFF; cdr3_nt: TGTGCCAGCAGTTACGATGGGGGGTCTTACAATGAGCAGTTCTTC
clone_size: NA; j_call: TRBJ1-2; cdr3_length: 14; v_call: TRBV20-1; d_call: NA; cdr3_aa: CSASEAGVNYGYTF; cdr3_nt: TGCAGTGCTTCCGAGGCAGGGGTAAACTATGGCTACACCTTC
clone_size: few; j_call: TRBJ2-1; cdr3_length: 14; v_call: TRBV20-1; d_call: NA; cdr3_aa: CSASYGTIWNEQFF; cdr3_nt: TGCAGTGCTAGTTATGGGACCATCTGGAATGAGCAGTTCTTC
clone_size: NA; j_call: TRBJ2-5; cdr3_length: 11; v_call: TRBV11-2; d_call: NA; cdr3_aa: CASSFRQALYF; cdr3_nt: TGTGCCAGCAGCTTTCGACAGGCCCTGTACTTC
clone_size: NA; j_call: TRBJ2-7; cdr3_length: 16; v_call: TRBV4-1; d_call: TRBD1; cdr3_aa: CASSQENRGNTYEQYF; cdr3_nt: TGCGCCAGCAGCCAAGAAAACAGGGGGAATACGTACGAGCAGTACTTC
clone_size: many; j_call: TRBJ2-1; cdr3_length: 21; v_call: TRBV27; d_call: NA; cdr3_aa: CASSNASTIFSFFSLYNEQFF; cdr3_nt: TGTGCCAGCAGCAATGCGAGCACCATCTTCTCTTTTTTCTCTCTCTACAATGAGCAGTTCTTC
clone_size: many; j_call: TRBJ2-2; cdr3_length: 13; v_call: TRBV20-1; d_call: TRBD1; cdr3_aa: CSAIQGADGELFF; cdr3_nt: TGCAGTGCTATACAGGGGGCTGACGGGGAGCTGTTTTTT
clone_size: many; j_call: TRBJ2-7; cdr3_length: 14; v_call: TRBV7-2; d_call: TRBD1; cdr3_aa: CASSHTGGGHEQYF; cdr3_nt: TGTGCCAGCAGCCACACAGGGGGTGGGCACGAGCAGTACTTC
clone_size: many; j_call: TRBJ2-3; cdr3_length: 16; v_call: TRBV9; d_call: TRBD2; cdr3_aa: CASSVLPSGSTDTQYF; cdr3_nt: TGTGCCAGCAGCGTACTGCCTAGCGGAAGCACAGATACGCAGTATTTT
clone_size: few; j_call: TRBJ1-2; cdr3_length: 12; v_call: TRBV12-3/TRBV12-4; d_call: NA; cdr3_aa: CASSLSWESYTF; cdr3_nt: TGTGCCAGCAGTTTATCCTGGGAGAGCTACACCTTC
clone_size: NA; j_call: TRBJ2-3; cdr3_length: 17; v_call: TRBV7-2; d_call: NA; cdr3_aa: CASSQDWGGGGTDTQYF; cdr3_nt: TGCGCCAGCAGCCAAGATTGGGGGGGAGGGGGAACAGATACGCAGTATTTT
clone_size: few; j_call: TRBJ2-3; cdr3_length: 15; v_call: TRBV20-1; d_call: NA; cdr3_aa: CSARPPWSTTDTQYF; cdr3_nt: TGCAGTGCTAGACCCCCGTGGTCTACCACAGATACGCAGTATTTT
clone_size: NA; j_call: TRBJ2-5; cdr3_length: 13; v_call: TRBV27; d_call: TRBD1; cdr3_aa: CASRTGWEETQYF; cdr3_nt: TGTGCCAGCAGGACAGGGTGGGAGGAGACCCAGTACTTC
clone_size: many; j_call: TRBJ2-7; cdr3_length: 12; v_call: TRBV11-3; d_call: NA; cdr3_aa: CASSQGHTKQYF; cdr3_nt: TGTGCCAGCAGCCAGGGACATACAAAGCAGTACTTC
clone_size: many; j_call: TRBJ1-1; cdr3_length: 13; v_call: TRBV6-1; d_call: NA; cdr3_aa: CASVQTGITEAFF; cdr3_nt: TGTGCCAGCGTACAGACAGGCATCACTGAAGCTTTCTTT
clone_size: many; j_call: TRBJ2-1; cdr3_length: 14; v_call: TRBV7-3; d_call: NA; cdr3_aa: CASSNDYSYNEQFF; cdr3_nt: TGTGCCAGCAGCAACGACTATTCCTACAATGAGCAGTTCTTC
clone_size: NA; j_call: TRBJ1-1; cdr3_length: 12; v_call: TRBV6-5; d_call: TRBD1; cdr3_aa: CATERGPTEAFF; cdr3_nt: TGTGCCACCGAGAGGGGGCCCACTGAAGCTTTCTTT
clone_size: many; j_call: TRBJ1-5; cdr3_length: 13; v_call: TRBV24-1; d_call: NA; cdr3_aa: CATSDDLGEPQHF; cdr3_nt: TGTGCCACCAGTGACGACCTAGGGGAGCCCCAGCATTTT
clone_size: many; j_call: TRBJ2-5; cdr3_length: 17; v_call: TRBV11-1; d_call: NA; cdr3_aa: CASSSRSGLYGFETQYF; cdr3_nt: TGTGCCAGCAGCTCCCGTTCGGGACTGTATGGGTTTGAGACCCAGTACTTC
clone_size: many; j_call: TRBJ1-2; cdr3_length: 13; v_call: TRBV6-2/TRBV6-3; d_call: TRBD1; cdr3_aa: CASRVDREYGYTF; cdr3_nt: TGTGCCAGCCGAGTTGACAGGGAGTATGGCTACACCTTC
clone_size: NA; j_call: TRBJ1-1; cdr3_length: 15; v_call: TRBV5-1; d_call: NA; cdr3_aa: CASSLEGSRDTEAFF; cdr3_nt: TGCGCCAGCAGCTTGGAAGGGTCTCGGGACACTGAAGCTTTCTTT
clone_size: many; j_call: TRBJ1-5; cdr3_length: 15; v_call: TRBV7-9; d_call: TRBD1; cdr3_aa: CASSTQGGDNQPQHF; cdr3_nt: TGTGCCAGCAGCACCCAGGGGGGCGACAATCAGCCCCAGCATTTT
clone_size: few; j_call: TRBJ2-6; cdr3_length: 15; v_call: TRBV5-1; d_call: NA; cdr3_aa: CASSLAGSGANVLTF; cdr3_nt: TGCGCCAGCAGCTTGGCTGGGTCTGGGGCCAACGTCCTGACTTTC
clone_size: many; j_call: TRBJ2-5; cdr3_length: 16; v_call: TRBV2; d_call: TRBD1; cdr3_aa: CASRERPGGLYETQYF; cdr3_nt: TGTGCCAGCAGGGAGAGACCAGGGGGTTTGTACGAGACCCAGTACTTC
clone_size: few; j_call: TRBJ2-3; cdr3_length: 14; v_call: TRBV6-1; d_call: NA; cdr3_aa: CASRSSLGTDTQYF; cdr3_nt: TGTGCCAGCAGGTCCAGTTTAGGCACAGATACGCAGTATTTT
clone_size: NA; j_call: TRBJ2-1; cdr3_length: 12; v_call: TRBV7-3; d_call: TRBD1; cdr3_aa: CASSLQGVEQFF; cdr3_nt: TGTGCCAGCAGCTTACAGGGGGTAGAGCAGTTCTTC
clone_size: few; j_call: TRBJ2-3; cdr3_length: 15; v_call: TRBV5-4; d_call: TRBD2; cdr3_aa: CASDIAGGYTDTQYF; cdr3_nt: TGTGCCAGCGATATAGCGGGGGGTTACACAGATACGCAGTATTTT
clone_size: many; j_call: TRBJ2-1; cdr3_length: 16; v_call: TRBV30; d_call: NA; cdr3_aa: CAWSARGGSSYNEQFF; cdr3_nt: TGTGCCTGGAGTGCCCGTGGCGGCAGCTCCTACAATGAGCAGTTCTTC
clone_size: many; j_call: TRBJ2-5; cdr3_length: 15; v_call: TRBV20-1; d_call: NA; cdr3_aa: CSARDASETEETQYF; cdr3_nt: TGCAGTGCTAGAGATGCTAGCGAGACTGAAGAGACCCAGTACTTC
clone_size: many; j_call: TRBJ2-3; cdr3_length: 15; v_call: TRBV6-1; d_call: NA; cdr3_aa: CASRQTGRGPDTQYF; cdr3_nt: TGTGCCAGCAGACAAACGGGGCGGGGTCCAGATACGCAGTATTTT
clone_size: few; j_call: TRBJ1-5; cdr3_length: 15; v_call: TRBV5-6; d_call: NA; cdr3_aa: CASSSRDPPNQPQHF; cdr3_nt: TGTGCCAGCAGCTCCCGGGACCCCCCCAATCAGCCCCAGCATTTT
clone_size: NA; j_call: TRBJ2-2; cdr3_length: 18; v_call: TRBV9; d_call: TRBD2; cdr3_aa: CASSPQTSGRANTGELFF; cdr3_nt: TGTGCCAGCAGCCCCCAGACTAGCGGGAGGGCGAACACCGGGGAGCTGTTTTTT
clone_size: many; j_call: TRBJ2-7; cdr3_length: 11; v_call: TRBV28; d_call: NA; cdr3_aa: CASTTAAEQYF; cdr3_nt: TGTGCCAGCACTACCGCGGCCGAGCAGTACTTC
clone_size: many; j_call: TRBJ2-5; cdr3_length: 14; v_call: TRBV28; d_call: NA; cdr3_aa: CASSFGTYQETQYF; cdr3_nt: TGTGCCAGCAGTTTCGGCACTTACCAAGAGACCCAGTACTTC
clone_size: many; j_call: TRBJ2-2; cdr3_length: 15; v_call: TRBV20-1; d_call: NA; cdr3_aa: CSARRGQGITGELFF; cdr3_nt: TGCAGTGCTAGAAGAGGGCAGGGGATCACCGGGGAGCTGTTTTTT
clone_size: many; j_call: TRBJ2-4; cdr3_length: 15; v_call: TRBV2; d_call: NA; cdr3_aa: CASSERAVAKNIQYF; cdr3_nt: TGTGCCAGCAGTGAACGGGCGGTAGCCAAAAACATTCAGTACTTC